The 11 T cell receptor beta chains reported below all come from one sample, sequenced in a study of cytomegalovirus exposure and HLA in healthy donors. The PCR ran on 60 Vbeta and 13 Jbeta primers. Generated by immunoSEQ multiplex PCR, the TCRdb table keeps only in-frame clones and is missing some. This sample has roughly 100,000 clones; around 75% occur once, and the top ten carry about 2.8%. Sequences were obtained from PBMCs. Receptors were obtained from a female donor in good health and CMV-seronegative.

This rearrangement joins TRBV10-2 to TRBJ2-2; possibly TRBD2 for D (6 bases). The CDR3 spans 17 residues. Germline CDR1 and CDR2: WSHSY and SAAADI. V was trimmed by 2 bases and J by 5 bases, leaving 18 bases between them. The CDR3 protein is CASSERGGSRTTGELFF. The CDR3 DNA sequence: TGCGCCAGCAGTGAGAGGGGAGGTAGCCGGACGACCGGGGAGCTGTTTTTT.

This clone was seen just once. This chain links TRBV18 with TRBJ1-3; D remains ambiguous. Trimming stripped 0 bases from V and 3 bases from J, with 3 bases between. The CDR3 contains 13 residues. CDR1 and CDR2 (germline): KGHSH, LQKENI. DNA for the CDR3: TGTGCCAGCTCACCACCTCTTGGAAACACCATATATTTT. This translates into CASSPPLGNTIYF.

This clone was counted only a few times. V is TRBV12-5 and J is TRBJ1-1, with a possible D match to TRBD1 (5 bases). The CDR3 is 13 amino acids. Germline CDR1 and CDR2: LGHNT and FRNRAP. The V end was cut by 6 bases, the J end by 6 bases, with 14 bases between. The CDR3 DNA reads as TGTGCTAGTGGACGGCAGGGCTTGGCTGAAGCTTTCTTT. It encodes CASGRQGLAEAFF.

This chain connects TRBV19 to TRBJ1-2, with D hard to call. CDR1 and CDR2 from the germline V gene are LNHDA and SQIVND (reference sequence). V lost 0 bases and J lost 0, with 8 bases in between. CDR3 length: 15 amino acids. The CDR3 is CASSIDSGANYGYTF. As DNA, the CDR3 is TGTGCCAGTAGTATAGATTCTGGAGCTAACTATGGCTACACCTTC.

This clone was seen more than once but under ten times. The chain carries TRBV6-1 and TRBJ2-4; D remains unclear. Deletions cut 1 base from V and 4 bases from J, with 17 bases between. CDR3 length: 17 amino acids. Germline lookup yields CDR1 MNHNS and CDR2 SASEGT. This CDR3 is CASSEDLQQSIKNIQYF. CDR3 nucleotides: TGTGCCAGCAGTGAAGATCTACAGCAATCCATTAAAAACATTCAGTACTTC.

The chain carries TRBV4-2 and TRBJ2-1; the D gene is possibly TRBD2 (6 bases). CDR1 is LGHNA and CDR2 is YNFKEQ in the germline V gene. The CDR3 consists of 17 residues. Trimming took off 0 bases at V and 4 bases at J, with 16 bases between the two ends. The CDR3 region is CASSQEGRDGSYNEQFF. DNA of the CDR3: TGTGCCAGCAGCCAAGAGGGGCGGGACGGGTCTTACAATGAGCAGTTCTTC.

The chain employs TRBV11-2 and TRBJ2-7, with 7 bases lining up with TRBD1. The CDR3 has 14 residues. V was pared by 5 bases and J by 5 bases, with 9 bases of the junction left unmatched. The germline gives CDR1 SGHAT, CDR2 FQNNGV. The DNA of the CDR3 is TGTGCCAGCAGCGCCACAGGGGTCCCCCACGAGCAGTACTTC. Its translation: CASSATGVPHEQYF.

The chain combines TRBV29-1 with TRBJ2-1; D call uncertain. The CDR3 is made up of 16 amino acids. V lost 6 bases, J lost 3 bases, and 21 bases lay in between. From germline, CDR1 is SQVTM and CDR2 ANQGSEA. The CDR3 spells CSVHDGSTKNYNEQFF. The DNA of the CDR3 is TGCAGCGTGCATGACGGGTCCACAAAGAACTACAATGAGCAGTTCTTC.

This sequence joins TRBV15 and TRBJ1-2; TRBD1 agrees at 11 bases. The CDR3 sequence is 16 residues long. CDR1 is LNHNV and CDR2 is YYDKDF in the germline V gene (reference sequence). J lost 7 bases, V lost 1 base, and 8 bases had no gene match. CDR3 bases: TGTGCCACCAGCAGAGTCCCGGGACAGGGGGAGGGTGGCTACACCTTC. Translation gives CATSRVPGQGEGGYTF.

This clone was recorded a few times. This chain connects TRBV20-1 to TRBJ2-7; D ambiguous. V lost 3 bases, J lost 6 bases, and 9 bases lay in between. Germline V gene sequence: CDR1 DFQATT, CDR2 SNEGSKA (reference sequence). The CDR3 is 11 amino acids. CDR3 sequence: CSASVQVEQYF. The CDR3 DNA is TGCAGTGCTAGCGTTCAGGTCGAGCAGTACTTC.

In this sample, this clone turned up once. The genes are TRBV11-2 and TRBJ1-1; 7 positions match TRBD1. V trimming: 1 base; J trimming: 4 bases; junction bases outside the gene matches: 6. The CDR3 spans 15 residues. Germline V CDR1 and CDR2: SGHAT, FQNNGV. For the CDR3, the DNA is TGTGCCAGCAGCTTAGCCCAGGGGGGAGGCACTGAAGCTTTCTTT. Translating gives CASSLAQGGGTEAFF.